Following are 20 T cell receptor beta chains from one sample sequenced in a study of cytomegalovirus exposure and HLA in healthy donors. The PCR contained 60 Vbeta and 13 Jbeta primers. Method: immunoSEQ multiplex PCR; TCRdb's copy keeps in-frame clones and lacks some. The data show approximately 140,000 clones, 55% to 75% seen once. The source material was PBMCs. Source of these receptors: a human donor in good health.

This clone turned up a few times. The CDR3 DNA follows: TGTGCCAGCAGCTTCACAGGGGGTACAAACTCTGGAAACACCATATATTTT. Translating it yields CASSFTGGTNSGNTIYF. The chain links TRBV7-2 to TRBJ1-3, with 8 bases aligning to TRBD1. V shed 3 bases, J shed 0 bases, and the junction held 7 bases outside the gene matches. Germline CDR1 is SGHTA and CDR2 is FQGNSA. The CDR3 loop spans 17 amino acids.

This chain connects TRBV2 to TRBJ1-1; D gene unclear. The CDR3 has 13 amino acids. Trimming took 5 bases from V and 4 from J, leaving 11 bases between them. Germline CDR1 SNHLY, CDR2 FYNNEI. CDR3 in amino acids: CASSTAGFTEAFF. The CDR3 nucleotides are TGTGCCAGCAGTACCGCCGGGTTCACTGAAGCTTTCTTT.

V usage is TRBV30 and J usage is TRBJ1-5; a weak D match, TRBD1 (5 bases). The length of the CDR3 is 12 residues. V lost 2 bases and J 5 bases, leaving 7 bases between the germline ends. Germline CDR1 and CDR2: GTSNPN and SVGIG (reference sequence). In DNA form, the CDR3 reads TGTGCCTGGAGTAGGGGCGATCAGCCCCAGCATTTT. It encodes CAWSRGDQPQHF. Drawing the rest from reference TRBV30 and TRBJ1-5, the complete variable domain is SQTIHQWPATLVQPVGSPLSLECTVEGTSNPNLYWYRQAAGRGLQLLFYSVGIGQISSEVPQNLSASRPQDRQFILSSKKLLLSDSGFYLCAWSRGDQPQHFGDGTRLSIL.

The sample holds a few counts of this clone. The junction shows a germline mismatch at one end, possibly a read error. In DNA, the CDR3 is TGCGCCAGCAGTCAAGAGTCCGGGACTAGCGTGGACAAAAACATTCAGTACTTC. Its protein product is CASSQESGTSVDKNIQYF. V and J are TRBV4-3 and TRBJ2-4; 10 bases agree with TRBD2. The CDR3 is made up of 18 amino acids. The germline V gene has CDR1 LGHNA and CDR2 YSLEER.

The V gene is TRBV28, the J gene TRBJ2-5; 7 bases align to TRBD2. The germline V gene encodes CDR1 MDHEN and CDR2 SYDVKM. J gave up 3 bases and V 3 bases, and 4 bases lay outside the gene matches. The CDR3 runs to 14 residues. CDR3 nucleotide sequence: TGTGCCAGCAGTTTGCCCGCGGGAGAAGAGACCCAGTACTTC. Its translation is CASSLPAGEETQYF. Combining the CDR3 with reference TRBV28 and TRBJ2-5 gives the whole variable domain DVKVTQSSRYLVKRTGEKVFLECVQDMDHENMFWYRQDPGLGLRLIYFSYDVKMKEKGDIPEGYSVSREKKERFSLILESASTNQTSMYLCASSLPAGEETQYFGPGTRLLVL.

This clone occurred a few times. V is TRBV7-2 and J is TRBJ2-1, with a possible D match to TRBD1 (5 bases). The germline V gene encodes CDR1 SGHTA and CDR2 FQGNSA. Trimming took 5 bases from V and 6 from J, leaving 14 bases between them. The CDR3 sequence is 14 residues long. In DNA form, the CDR3 reads TGTGCCAGCAGCGAAAAACCAGGGTCCAATGAGCAGTTCTTC. Encoded protein: CASSEKPGSNEQFF.

The CDR3 DNA reads TGCGCCAGCAGCCGCTTCAGCGGGGGGGCCCTCTACGAGCAGTACTTC. Encoded protein: CASSRFSGGALYEQYF. The V call is TRBV5-1, the J call TRBJ2-7; TRBD2 matches at 10 bases. This CDR3 has 16 amino acids. V lost 4 bases, J lost 3 bases, and 10 bases stayed unmatched. Germline V gene sequence: CDR1 SGHRS, CDR2 YFSETQ. The full variable domain, rest sourced from reference TRBV5-1 and TRBJ2-7, is KAGVTQTPRYLIKTRGQQVTLSCSPISGHRSVSWYQQTPGQGLQFLFEYFSETQRNKGNFPGRFSGRQFSNSRSEMNVSTLELGDSALYLCASSRFSGGALYEQYFGPGTRLTVT.

In the case of this clone: One junction end disagrees with the germline gene, perhaps due to a read error. Other nucleotide sequences in the sample specify the same CDR3. The chain recombines TRBV5-6 with TRBJ2-5; 11 bases are a match to TRBD2. The CDR3 covers 17 residues. Looked up from germline, CDR1 is SGHDT and CDR2 is YYEEEE. Here the CDR3 reads CASSLGSGGAGRETQYF. DNA of the CDR3: TGCGCCAGCAGCTTGGGTAGCGGGGGGGCCGGGCGAGAGACCCAGTACTTC.

This clone has only a few counts. The CDR3 is CASSGGTDYGYTF. As DNA, the CDR3 is TGTGCCAGCAGCGGGGGGACAGACTATGGCTACACCTTC. This chain joins TRBV9 and TRBJ1-2; TRBD1 matches at 7 bases. The J segment lost 3 bases and the V segment lost 3 bases, leaving 2 bases of the junction unmatched. CDR3 length equals 13 residues. Germline loops: CDR1 SGDLS, CDR2 YYNGEE.

V gene TRBV7-6 combines with J gene TRBJ1-1, with D unclear. The CDR3 loop spans 14 amino acids. Germline V gene lookup returns CDR1 SGHVS and CDR2 FNYEAQ. Trimming stripped 1 base from V and 4 bases from J, with 10 bases between. The CDR3 loop reads CASSLERQLTEAFF. Written as DNA, the CDR3 is TGTGCCAGCAGCTTAGAGCGGCAGCTCACTGAAGCTTTCTTT.

The chain uses TRBV4-1 and TRBJ2-5; the D gene is possibly TRBD2 (6 bases). The V end lost 0 bases, the J end lost 4 bases, and 12 bases lay between the germline ends. CDR3 size: 15 residues. Germline-derived CDR1 and CDR2 are MGHRA and YSYEKL. CDR3 in amino acids: CASSQDGGIIETQYF. Here the CDR3 DNA reads TGCGCCAGCAGCCAAGATGGAGGGATCATAGAGACCCAGTACTTC.

The chain joins TRBV7-8 to TRBJ2-3; 13 positions match TRBD2. Per the germline V gene, CDR1 is SGHVS and CDR2 is FQNEAQ. V dropped 9 bases and J dropped 1; count of bases not matched to a gene: 7. The CDR3 contains 16 residues. The CDR3 region has the DNA TGTGCCAGTAGACTAGCGGGGGGCGGGGGCACAGATACGCAGTATTTT. Translation: CASRLAGGGGTDTQYF.

The V gene is TRBV2, the J gene TRBJ2-1, with TRBD2 matching 15 bases. V lost 6 bases, J lost 5 bases, and 14 bases stayed unmatched. The CDR3 has 19 amino acids. Germline-derived CDR1 and CDR2 are SNHLY and FYNNEI. This chain's CDR3 is CASRALGLAGGGIDNEQFF. The DNA of the CDR3 is TGTGCCAGCAGAGCCCTCGGACTAGCGGGAGGGGGCATTGACAATGAGCAGTTCTTC.

The rearrangement joins TRBV4-2 to TRBJ2-1; TRBD1 aligns across 7 bases. The CDR3 extends over 16 amino acids. Germline V lookup: CDR1 LGHNA, CDR2 YNFKEQ. Germline trimming cut 1 base from V and 4 bases from J; bases unmatched to any gene: 7. The CDR3 coding sequence is TGTGCCAGCAGCCAAGGTTACAGGGGACGATACAATGAGCAGTTCTTC. Translation: CASSQGYRGRYNEQFF.

This clone was recorded only once. V usage is TRBV19 and J usage is TRBJ2-1; 11 nucleotides agree with TRBD2. Per germline, CDR1 LNHDA and CDR2 SQIVND (reference sequence). The CDR3 runs 14 residues. The V and J ends lost 6 bases and 2 bases, in that order; junction bases with no gene match: 0. CDR3 nucleotide sequence: TGTGCCAGTAGGGGACTAGCGGCCTACAATGAGCAGTTCTTC. As protein: CASRGLAAYNEQFF.

This sequence joins TRBV11-2 and TRBJ2-2; 10 nucleotides line up with TRBD1. The CDR3 extends over 13 amino acids. Per the germline V gene, CDR1 is SGHAT and CDR2 is FQNNGV. V lost 11 bases to trimming and J lost 3 bases; unmatched junction nucleotides: 3. The CDR3 DNA reads TGTGCCGCAGGACAGGGGGACACCGGGGAGCTGTTTTTT. This translates into CAAGQGDTGELFF.

This chain joins TRBV25-1 and TRBJ1-1, with 8 bases that match TRBD1. The CDR3 loop spans 13 amino acids. Germline CDR1 reads MGHDK; CDR2 reads SYGVNS. V lost 6 bases to trimming and J lost 0 bases; unmatched junction nucleotides: 0. CDR3 DNA: TGTGCCAGCAGGGGACAGGTGAACACTGAAGCTTTCTTT. Its protein product is CASRGQVNTEAFF.

A word on this clone: This CDR3 is also generated by other DNA sequences in the sample. The rearrangement links TRBV7-2 to TRBJ1-6; D gene uncertain. The CDR3 is 14 residues long. V was clipped by 9 bases and J by 0 bases, with 9 bases between them. Germline V lookup: CDR1 SGHTA, CDR2 FQGNSA. CDR3 nucleotide sequence: TGTGCCAGTTCCCTTAGCTCCTATAATTCACCCCTCCACTTT. It translates to CASSLSSYNSPLHF.

The rearrangement joins TRBV6-1 to TRBJ2-1, with 9 bases matching TRBD1. V lost 5 bases, J lost 11 bases, and 13 bases stayed unmatched. CDR3 length: 15 residues. Looked up from germline, CDR1 is MNHNS and CDR2 is SASEGT. In nucleotides, the CDR3 is TGTGCCAGCAGTACGTACAGGGGGCAAAGTAAAAAGCAGTTCTTC. Its translation: CASSTYRGQSKKQFF.

The chain combines TRBV7-2 with TRBJ2-2; 8 nucleotides line up with TRBD2. The V segment lost 5 bases and the J segment 5 bases; nucleotides outside the gene matches: 7. CDR3 length equals 15 residues. Germline-derived CDR1 and CDR2 are SGHTA and FQGNSA. CDR3 protein: CASSPPLAGTGELFF. The CDR3 DNA follows: TGTGCCAGCAGCCCGCCCCTAGCGGGTACCGGGGAGCTGTTTTTT.